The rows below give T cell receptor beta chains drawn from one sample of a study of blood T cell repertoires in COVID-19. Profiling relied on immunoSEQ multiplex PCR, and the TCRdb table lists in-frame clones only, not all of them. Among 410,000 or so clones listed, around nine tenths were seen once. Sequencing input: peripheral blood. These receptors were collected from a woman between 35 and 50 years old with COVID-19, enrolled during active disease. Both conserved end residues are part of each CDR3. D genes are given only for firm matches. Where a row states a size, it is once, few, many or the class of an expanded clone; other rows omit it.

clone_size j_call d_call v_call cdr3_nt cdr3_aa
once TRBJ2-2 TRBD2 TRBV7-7 TGTGCTAGCAGCTTAGAGTCCCGCGGGGGTAACACCGGGGAGCTGTTTTTT CASSLESRGGNTGELFF
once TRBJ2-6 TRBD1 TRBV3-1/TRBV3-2 TGTGCCAGCAGCCAAGTTCAGGGACAGGGGAGCCCTGGGGCCAACGTCCTGACTTTC CASSQVQGQGSPGANVLTF
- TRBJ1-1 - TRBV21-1 TGTGCCAGCAGCAAAGTGACAGCGAACACTGAAGCTTTCTTT CASSKVTANTEAFF
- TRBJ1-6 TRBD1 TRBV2 TGTGCCAGCAGTATACGGGACAGCGGATCACCCCTCCACTTT CASSIRDSGSPLHF
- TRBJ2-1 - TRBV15 TGTGCCACCAGCAACGGGATCTCCTACAATGAGCAGTTCTTC CATSNGISYNEQFF
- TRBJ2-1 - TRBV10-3 TGTGCCATCAGTGGGGGCCTTCCGCCCCACAATGAGCAGTTCTTC CAISGGLPPHNEQFF
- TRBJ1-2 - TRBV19 TGTGCCAGTAACCGTCGGGGGGCGCAGGTCTATGGCTACACCTTC CASNRRGAQVYGYTF
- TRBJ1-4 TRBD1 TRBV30 TGTGCCTGGAGTGTAAAGGGGACAGGGAATGAAAAACTGTTTTTT CAWSVKGTGNEKLFF
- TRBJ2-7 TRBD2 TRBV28 TGTGCCAGCATACCTAGCGGGAGTCAAAGGGGCGAGCAGTACTTC CASIPSGSQRGEQYF
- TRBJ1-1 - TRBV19 TGTGCCAGTAGTCCTCAGGGGATCCCTGAAGCTTTCTTT CASSPQGIPEAFF
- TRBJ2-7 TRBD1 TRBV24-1 TGTGCCACCAGTGGGGCGGGACAGGCCGTCTACGAGCAGTACTTC CATSGAGQAVYEQYF
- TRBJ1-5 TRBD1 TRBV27 TGTGCCAGCAGTCGGGACAGGGTTAAGCCCCAGCATTTT CASSRDRVKPQHF
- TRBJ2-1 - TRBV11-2 TGTGCCAGCAGTTTTAATCCGGAGCCATACAATGAGCAGTTCTTC CASSFNPEPYNEQFF
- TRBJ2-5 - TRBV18 TGTGCCAGCTCACCCTCTTCGCGTGGGGGAGGAGAGACCCAGTACTTC CASSPSSRGGGETQYF
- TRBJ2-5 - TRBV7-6 TGTGCCAGCAGCTTAGGGGCAGGGAGGCGAGAGACCCAGTACTTC CASSLGAGRRETQYF
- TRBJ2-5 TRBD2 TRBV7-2 TGTGCCAGCAGCTCTGCGGGACTAGCGGAAGAGACCCAGTACTTC CASSSAGLAEETQYF
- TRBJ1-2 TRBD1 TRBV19 TGTGCCAGTAGTACCGGACAGGGCTTCTGGGGCGGCTACACCTTC CASSTGQGFWGGYTF
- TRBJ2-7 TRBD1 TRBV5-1 TGCGCCAGCAGCCTGGACCCCCAGGGGGCCTACGAGCAGTACTTC CASSLDPQGAYEQYF
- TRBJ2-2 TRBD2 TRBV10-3 TGTGCCATCTCCCCGGGACTAGGGACCGGGGAGCTGTTTTTT CAISPGLGTGELFF
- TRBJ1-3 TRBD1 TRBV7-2 TGTGCCAGCAGCTCGGACAGGGCTGGGAACACCATATATTTT CASSSDRAGNTIYF
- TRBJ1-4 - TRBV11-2 TGTGCCAGCAGCTTTTGGGAGGGGGAAAAACTGTTTTTT CASSFWEGEKLFF
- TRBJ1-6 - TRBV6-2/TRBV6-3 TGTGCCAGCAGTTACTACGGGACACTAGACTCCTATAATTCACCCCTCCACTTT CASSYYGTLDSYNSPLHF
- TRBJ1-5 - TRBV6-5 TGTGCCAGCTTCGGTGGGCCAAATCAGCCCCAGCATTTT CASFGGPNQPQHF
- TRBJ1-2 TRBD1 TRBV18 TGTGCCAGCTCCGAGGGACAGGACTATGGCTACACCTTC CASSEGQDYGYTF
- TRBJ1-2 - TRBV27 TGTGCCAGCAGTTTGAAGGTTACGGGGGGCACAAACCCTAACTATGGCTACACCTTC CASSLKVTGGTNPNYGYTF
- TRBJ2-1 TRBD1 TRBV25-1 TGTGCCAGCAGTTTAACAGGGGGCAGGTACAATGAGCAGTTCTTC CASSLTGGRYNEQFF
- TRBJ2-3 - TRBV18 TGTGCCAGCTCACAATTCCCCCCCCGGGGGGCCCACACAGATACGCAGTATTTT CASSQFPPRGAHTDTQYF